This T cell receptor (beta chain) was profiled in a study of CD4 T cells in relation to SARS-CoV-2 and coronaviruses. This table comes from immunoSEQ multiplex PCR, and its TCRdb copy is limited to in-frame clones, with some not included. The data show about 65,000 clones, with about 89% seen just once and 1.6% held by the top ten. CDR1 is LNHNV and CDR2 is YYDKDF in the germline V gene (reference sequence). The length of the CDR3 is 13 residues. V gave up 6 bases and J gave up 3 bases, with 12 bases separating them. Study findings and constraints: Samples before the pandemic and after infection were not matched within any donor.

Points on this clone: The antigen is undetermined.

The unexposed donors gave CD4+ T cells in about 2010-2019, prior to COVID-19. Naive and memory CD4+ T cells came from enriched cryopreserved PBMCs. Sequencing was done on a sample of memory CD4+ T cells from PBMCs. The rearrangement joins TRBV15 to TRBJ2-7, with D tentatively TRBD1 or TRBD2 (5 bases each). The receptor was derived from a human donor in good health. The DNA for the CDR3 is TGTGCCACCAGGAGGGGAATCGACTACGAGCAGTACTTC. Encoded protein: CATRRGIDYEQYF.